Below, 12 T cell receptor beta chains from the same sample are listed, as sequenced in a study of shared clonotypes between healthy human individuals. This table comes from immunoSEQ multiplex PCR, and its TCRdb copy is limited to in-frame clones, with some not included. The table lists 2 million to 2.5 million clones, 85% to 95% of them singletons. Sequenced material: naive CD4+ T cells from PBMCs. Subset: CD45RA+ positively selected. Receptor source: a man aged 18 to 29 in good health. Some clones in this sample may be carry-over from other donors' samples.

The chain has TRBV28 and TRBJ2-1; D might be TRBD2 (6 bases). Trimming cost V 6 bases and J 6 bases, with 18 bases left between them. This CDR3 comprises 15 residues. Germline CDR1 MDHEN, CDR2 SYDVKM. The CDR3 sequence is CASSQPRASANEQFF. CDR3 nucleotide sequence: TGTGCCAGCAGCCAACCTAGGGCTAGCGCCAATGAGCAGTTCTTC. The full variable domain, its missing parts supplied by reference TRBV28 and TRBJ2-1, is DVKVTQSSRYLVKRTGEKVFLECVQDMDHENMFWYRQDPGLGLRLIYFSYDVKMKEKGDIPEGYSVSREKKERFSLILESASTNQTSMYLCASSQPRASANEQFFGPGTRLTVL.

The rearrangement links TRBV5-1 to TRBJ2-2, with 9 nucleotides matching TRBD2. This CDR3 spans 20 amino acids. After removal of 2 bases from V and 0 bases from J, the junction contained 14 bases not matched to a gene. Germline V gene sequence: CDR1 SGHRS, CDR2 YFSETQ. The CDR3 coding sequence is TGCGCCAGCAGCTTACCCAAGCCACTAGCGGGCCACTCGAACACCGGGGAGCTGTTTTTT. As protein: CASSLPKPLAGHSNTGELFF.

The chain recombines TRBV6-4 with TRBJ2-1, with 14 bases matching TRBD2. V was clipped by 5 bases and J by 6 bases; unmatched bases: 6. Germline-derived CDR1 and CDR2 are MRHNA and SNTAGT. The CDR3 runs to 16 residues. This chain's CDR3 is CASSKGTSGSRNEQFF. The CDR3 DNA reads TGTGCCAGCAGTAAAGGGACTAGCGGGAGTCGCAATGAGCAGTTCTTC.

The V call is TRBV5-1, the J call TRBJ1-2, with D uncertain. Germline CDR1 is SGHRS and CDR2 is YFSETQ. Trimming left V 2 bases short and J 4 bases short, with 15 bases between. The CDR3 consists of 15 residues. The CDR3 sequence: CASSFPGSASYGYTF. Here the CDR3 DNA reads TGCGCCAGCAGCTTTCCAGGCAGTGCTTCCTATGGCTACACCTTC. Variable domain in full (rest from reference TRBV5-1 and TRBJ1-2): KAGVTQTPRYLIKTRGQQVTLSCSPISGHRSVSWYQQTPGQGLQFLFEYFSETQRNKGNFPGRFSGRQFSNSRSEMNVSTLELGDSALYLCASSFPGSASYGYTFGSGTRLTVV.

J is TRBJ2-2 and V is TRBV4-3, with TRBD2 matching 10 bases. CDR1 is LGHNA, CDR2 YSLEER, per germline. This CDR3 comprises 17 residues. V trimming: 1 base; J trimming: 7 bases; junction bases outside the gene matches: 9. The CDR3 coding sequence is TGCGCCAGCAGCCAAGTAACCCTAGCGGGAGCCCACGGGGAGCTGTTTTTT. Residues: CASSQVTLAGAHGELFF.

This chain connects TRBV27 to TRBJ2-2; 8 positions agree with TRBD2. Germline lookup yields CDR1 MNHEY and CDR2 SMNVEV (reference sequence). CDR3 length equals 16 residues. Trimming cost V 5 bases and J 1 base; bases outside gene matches: 6. The DNA for the CDR3 is TGTGCCAGCAGTAGCGGGAGCGGAATGAACACCGGGGAGCTGTTTTTT. It specifies CASSSGSGMNTGELFF.

The chain carries TRBV15 and TRBJ2-1; D not resolved. Trimming took off 2 bases at V and 3 bases at J, with 14 bases between the two ends. Germline V lookup: CDR1 LNHNV, CDR2 YYDKDF (reference sequence). This CDR3 has 16 residues. CDR3 loop: CATSRSKGTYYNEQFF. The CDR3 DNA is TGTGCCACCAGCAGATCCAAAGGCACGTACTACAATGAGCAGTTCTTC.

The CDR3 is CASSLGGEGVNEQYF. The CDR3 DNA follows: TGTGCCAGCAGTCTGGGGGGGGAGGGCGTAAACGAGCAGTACTTC. V is TRBV28 and J is TRBJ2-7, with 7 bases aligning to TRBD2. Germline assignment: CDR1 MDHEN and CDR2 SYDVKM. V dropped 5 bases and J dropped 5; count of bases not matched to a gene: 12. The CDR3 covers 15 residues.

The chain combines TRBV6-5 with TRBJ1-4; D unresolved. With 4 bases removed from V and 3 bases from J, the gap between germline ends came to 9 bases. The CDR3 is 14 residues long. Germline assignment: CDR1 MNHEY and CDR2 SVGAGI. CDR3 in DNA: TGTGCCAGCAGTTTTAGGGCATCTAATGAAAAACTGTTTTTT. It translates to CASSFRASNEKLFF.

In its sample, this clone was seen a few times. CDR3 DNA: TGTGCCAGCAGCTCACAGGGATTCGACACTGAAGCTTTCTTT. Translation: CASSSQGFDTEAFF. V gene TRBV5-4 combines with J gene TRBJ1-1, with a tentative D call TRBD1 (6 bases). V lost 3 bases and J 3 bases, leaving 12 bases between the germline ends. The germline V gene encodes CDR1 SGHNT and CDR2 YYREEE (reference sequence). CDR3 length: 14 residues.

The chain employs TRBV9 and TRBJ2-2, with D maybe TRBD1 (6 bases). CDR3 length: 15 residues. Germline loops: CDR1 SGDLS, CDR2 YYNGEE. V was clipped by 2 bases and J by 1 base, with 9 bases between them. As DNA, the CDR3 is TGTGCCAGCAGCGTGGGACAAGAGAACACCGGGGAGCTGTTTTTT. Translation: CASSVGQENTGELFF.

The V and J genes are TRBV9 and TRBJ2-5; 8 nucleotides align to TRBD2. The germline V gene encodes CDR1 SGDLS and CDR2 YYNGEE. J lost 4 bases, V lost 0 bases, and 8 bases had no gene match. This CDR3 region has 16 residues. For the CDR3, the DNA is TGTGCCAGCAGCGTAGCTTCGGGAAGCGGGAGAGAGACCCAGTACTTC. The encoded protein is CASSVASGSGRETQYF.